The 23 T cell receptor beta chains reported below all come from one sample, sequenced in a study of control samples from healthy donors and cancer patients. Only in-frame clones appear in the TCRdb table, and some are missing; sequencing was by immunoSEQ multiplex PCR. The sample has roughly 140,000 clones, approximately 91% seen once. The material sequenced was blood. The receptors were sampled from a man younger than 45 in good health.

The J gene is TRBJ1-2, the V gene TRBV3-1 (or the pseudogene TRBV3-2), with unresolved D. The V end was cut by 3 bases, the J end by 13 bases, with 27 bases between. Germline assignment: CDR1 LGHDT and CDR2 YNNKEL (reference sequence). The CDR3 runs 16 residues. The CDR3 here is CASSQYDDGSSIPGTF. The CDR3 bases are TGTGCCAGCAGCCAGTACGACGACGGCTCCTCTATTCCGGGCACCTTC.

The rearrangement uses TRBV2 and TRBJ1-2, with D possibly TRBD1 on 6 matching bases. Germline CDR1 and CDR2: SNHLY and FYNNEI. Trimming shortened V by 0 bases and J by 6 bases, and 17 bases separated the two germline ends. The CDR3 runs to 16 residues. The CDR3 region is CASSEAPQGLTNGYTF. In DNA form, the CDR3 reads TGTGCCAGCAGTGAAGCGCCACAGGGCCTAACTAATGGCTACACCTTC.

The rearrangement joins TRBV18 to TRBJ2-5; D is ambiguous. The CDR3 is 12 residues long. Per the germline V gene, CDR1 is KGHSH and CDR2 is LQKENI. The germline V and J ends were trimmed by 1 base and 2 bases, with 2 bases remaining between them. In nucleotides, the CDR3 is TGTGCCAGCTCACCACAACAAGAGACCCAGTACTTC. Residues: CASSPQQETQYF.

The J gene is TRBJ2-1, the V gene TRBV11-2; 8 bases line up with TRBD2. The CDR3 consists of 13 residues. The junction had 8 bases not matched to a gene; V was cut back by 8 bases and J by 8 bases. Germline assignment: CDR1 SGHAT and CDR2 FQNNGV. CDR3 sequence: CASVRTAGDEQFF. The DNA of the CDR3 is TGTGCCAGCGTCCGGACAGCGGGGGATGAGCAGTTCTTC.

The rearrangement uses TRBV27 and TRBJ2-3; a possible D gene is TRBD2 (6 bases). The germline V and J ends were trimmed by 2 bases and 1 base, with 13 bases remaining between them. Germline values: CDR1 MNHEY, CDR2 SMNVEV (reference sequence). The CDR3 is 16 amino acids. CDR3 residues: CASSLTAPSGTDTQYF. The DNA of the CDR3 is TGTGCCAGCAGTTTAACCGCCCCTAGCGGCACAGATACGCAGTATTTT.

The chain employs TRBV12-3 or TRBV12-4 and TRBJ2-2; no firm D call. Trimming took off 6 bases at V and 6 bases at J, with 5 bases between the two ends. CDR3 length: 11 amino acids. This CDR3 is CASSWSGELFF. The CDR3, as DNA: TGTGCCAGCAGCTGGTCCGGGGAGCTGTTTTTT.

This rearrangement joins TRBV21-1 to TRBJ1-1. TRBV21-1 is marked as a pseudogene. The CDR3 length is 15 residues. CDR3 in amino acids: CASSKVGGPNTEAFF. In DNA form, the CDR3 reads TGTGCCAGCAGCAAAGTCGGGGGTCCGAACACTGAAGCTTTCTTT.

Written as DNA, the CDR3 is TGTGCCACCAGTGATTCCCTCGTGGGTGCAGATACGCAGTATTTT. Residues: CATSDSLVGADTQYF. V is TRBV24-1 and J is TRBJ2-3; D unresolved. Germline values: CDR1 KGHDR, CDR2 SFDVKD. The CDR3 covers 15 residues. V dropped 2 bases and J dropped 4 bases, with 12 bases sitting between them.

This sequence joins TRBV9 and TRBJ2-7; 7 nucleotides agree with TRBD1. V lost 3 bases, J lost 0 bases, and 3 bases stayed unmatched. CDR3 length equals 14 residues. Germline V gene sequence: CDR1 SGDLS, CDR2 YYNGEE. The CDR3 region is CASSATGSSYEQYF. CDR3 DNA: TGTGCCAGCAGCGCGACAGGGAGCTCCTACGAGCAGTACTTC.

V and J are TRBV12-3 or TRBV12-4 and TRBJ1-2; the D gene is possibly TRBD1 (6 bases). The CDR3 length is 13 residues. The V gene lost 11 bases and the J gene lost 4 bases, with 17 bases spanning the gap. The CDR3 is CAGKNRGPYGYTF. CDR3 in DNA: TGTGCCGGAAAAAACCGGGGGCCCTATGGCTACACCTTC.

The chain joins TRBV6-4 to TRBJ2-1; 16 bases match TRBD2. J gave up 8 bases and V 3 bases, and 1 base lay outside the gene matches. The CDR3 is made up of 15 amino acids. Germline V gives CDR1 MRHNA, CDR2 SNTAGT. CDR3 nucleotide sequence: TGTGCCAGCAGTGAAGGGACTAGCGGGGGGGATGAGCAGTTCTTC. It specifies CASSEGTSGGDEQFF.

V gene TRBV6-1 combines with J gene TRBJ1-4; 10 bases fit TRBD1. Trimming took 3 bases from V and 8 from J; bases not matched to a gene: 3. The germline V gene has CDR1 MNHNS and CDR2 SASEGT. The CDR3 is 14 residues long. The CDR3 sequence is CASSEGQGREKLFF. CDR3 in DNA: TGTGCCAGCAGTGAGGGACAGGGGAGAGAAAAACTGTTTTTT.

This chain links TRBV2 with TRBJ2-7; 10 positions agree with TRBD1. CDR3 size: 14 residues. CDR1 is SNHLY, CDR2 FYNNEI, per germline. After removal of 7 bases from V and 7 bases from J, the junction contained 10 bases not matched to a gene. CDR3 amino acids: CASISDRGPGEQYF. The CDR3 nucleotides are TGTGCCAGCATAAGCGACAGGGGGCCGGGGGAGCAGTACTTC.

The gene calls are TRBV19 and TRBJ1-4; tentatively, D is TRBD1 (5 bases). The CDR3 is 14 residues long. Trimming removed 7 bases from V and 7 bases from J, with 16 bases in between. The germline V gene has CDR1 LNHDA and CDR2 SQIVND (reference sequence). The CDR3 is CASTPDIGGEKLFF. Here the CDR3 DNA reads TGTGCCAGTACTCCGGACATAGGCGGTGAAAAACTGTTTTTT.

In this sample, this clone turned up a few times. V usage is TRBV27 and J usage is TRBJ1-1, with TRBD1 matching over 8 bases. The V and J ends lost 7 bases and 6 bases, in that order; junction bases with no gene match: 13. Germline V gene lookup returns CDR1 MNHEY and CDR2 SMNVEV (reference sequence). CDR3 length equals 15 residues. The CDR3 is CASTLTEAGGSEAFF. The DNA of the CDR3 is TGTGCCAGCACCCTTACTGAGGCAGGGGGCTCTGAAGCTTTCTTT.

V and J are TRBV6-5 and TRBJ1-5; no reliable D call. Germline V gene lookup returns CDR1 MNHEY and CDR2 SVGAGI. V gave up 0 bases and J gave up 1 base, with 7 bases separating them. The CDR3 consists of 15 residues. In DNA, the CDR3 is TGTGCCAGCAGTTACTCTTTCCAGAGCAATCAGCCCCAGCATTTT. It is translated as CASSYSFQSNQPQHF.

This chain uses TRBV21-1 with TRBJ1-1; TRBD1 was called by the table and not checked on the DNA. TRBV21-1 is shown as a pseudogene. The CDR3 sequence is 15 residues long. CDR3 nucleotide sequence: TGTGCCAGCAGCAACCTCAAGACAGGGGGCAGTGAAGCTTTCTTT. Its translation: CASSNLKTGGSEAFF.

The genes are TRBV4-3 and TRBJ2-6, with a possible D match to TRBD2 (5 bases). The CDR3 sequence is 15 residues long. Germline CDR1 reads LGHNA; CDR2 reads YSLEER. Trimming pared 3 bases from V and 2 bases from J, leaving 8 bases between. CDR3 protein: CASSQAGTGANVLTF. DNA for the CDR3: TGCGCCAGCAGCCAGGCCGGGACTGGGGCCAACGTCCTGACTTTC.

The chain joins TRBV7-9 to TRBJ2-3, with 7 positions matching TRBD1. The CDR3 extends over 18 amino acids. The germline CDR1 and CDR2 sequences are SEHNR and FQNEAQ (reference sequence). Trimming removed 3 bases from V and 0 bases from J; junction bases left unmatched: 12. The CDR3: CASSFDDRVATSTDTQYF. In DNA form, the CDR3 reads TGTGCCAGCAGCTTCGACGACAGGGTCGCAACTAGCACAGATACGCAGTATTTT.

The V gene is TRBV20-1, the J gene TRBJ2-2, with D perhaps being TRBD1 or TRBD2 (5 bases each). Trimming took 3 bases from V and 3 from J, leaving 11 bases between them. CDR1 and CDR2 (germline): DFQATT, SNEGSKA (reference sequence). The CDR3 extends over 14 amino acids. The CDR3 DNA is TGCAGTGCTAGTAGCCAGGGAGACACCGGGGAGCTGTTTTTT. Protein sequence: CSASSQGDTGELFF.

The DNA of the CDR3 is TGTGCCAGCAGTTACTCGACTAGCGGGAGCTCCTACGAGCAGTACTTC. This encodes CASSYSTSGSSYEQYF. This chain joins TRBV6-2 or TRBV6-3 and TRBJ2-7, with TRBD2 matching 12 bases. The CDR3 runs 16 residues. Germline loops: CDR1 MNHEY, CDR2 SVGEGT. V lost 0 bases to trimming and J lost 0 bases; unmatched junction nucleotides: 0.

The chain combines TRBV5-1 with TRBJ2-2; 7 bases match TRBD1. After removal of 2 bases from V and 0 bases from J, the junction contained 4 bases not matched to a gene. CDR3 length equals 16 residues. Germline V lookup: CDR1 SGHRS, CDR2 YFSETQ. This CDR3 is CASSFKGQSNTGELFF. Written as DNA, the CDR3 is TGCGCCAGCAGCTTTAAGGGACAGTCGAACACCGGGGAGCTGTTTTTT.

The chain uses TRBV5-1 and TRBJ2-7; D ambiguous. Germline values: CDR1 SGHRS, CDR2 YFSETQ. V was pared by 1 base and J by 4 bases, with 18 bases between. This CDR3 is 16 amino acids long. CDR3 coding DNA: TGCGCCAGCAGCTTGTCCCCCGACACCTGGGAATACGAGCAGTACTTC. This translates into CASSLSPDTWEYEQYF.